A selection of T cell receptor beta chains follows, all from one sample in a study of blood T cell repertoires in COVID-19. Clones were read by immunoSEQ multiplex PCR, and TCRdb kept only the in-frame ones, dropping some. The profile shows 500,000 or so clones, around 87% of them singletons. The sample comprised PBMCs or T cells enriched from blood (not recorded which). The receptors shown here come from a woman aged 18 to 35 who had recovered from COVID-19. The CDR3 runs from the conserved cysteine through the conserved F or W. D genes are given only for firm matches. Part of the rows lack a size; the others show once, few, many or a class for expanded clones.

j_call | d_call | clone_size | v_call | cdr3_aa | cdr3_nt
TRBJ1-5 | NA | NA | TRBV12-2 | CASRFWDFLSRLQGQPQHF | TGTGCAAGTCGCTTTTGGGACTTCTTGAGCCGGCTACAAGGGCAGCCCCAGCATTTT
TRBJ1-1 | NA | NA | TRBV24-1 | CATSSSDSTEAFF | TGTGCCACCAGTTCTTCAGACAGCACTGAAGCTTTCTTT
TRBJ1-1 | TRBD1 | NA | TRBV10-2 | CASSDPGQGKNEAFF | TGCGCCAGCAGTGACCCGGGACAGGGGAAAAATGAAGCTTTCTTT
TRBJ1-1 | TRBD1 | NA | TRBV4-1 | CASSPRDRGNTEAFF | TGCGCCAGCAGCCCCCGAGACAGGGGAAACACTGAAGCTTTCTTT
TRBJ1-2 | NA | NA | TRBV2 | CASSAINYGYTF | TGTGCCAGCAGTGCTATTAACTATGGCTACACCTTC
TRBJ1-1 | NA | NA | TRBV5-1 | CASSLVPGGVAFF | TGCGCCAGCAGCTTGGTGCCAGGCGGGGTAGCTTTCTTT
TRBJ1-1 | NA | NA | TRBV4-1 | CASSQEGKGGGQAFF | TGCGCCAGCAGCCAAGAAGGGAAGGGCGGGGGCCAAGCTTTCTTT
TRBJ1-6 | TRBD1 | NA | TRBV7-2 | CASSSKTGVNSPLHF | TGTGCCAGCAGCTCCAAGACAGGGGTCAATTCACCCCTCCACTTT
TRBJ2-5 | TRBD2 | NA | TRBV5-6 | CASSQRTREETQYF | TGTGCCAGCAGCCAAAGGACTAGAGAAGAGACCCAGTACTTC
TRBJ1-2 | NA | NA | TRBV20-1 | CSASQGIGYTF | TGCAGTGCTAGCCAGGGTATTGGCTACACCTTC
TRBJ2-7 | NA | NA | TRBV5-1 | CASSPRQNSYEQYF | TGCGCCAGCAGCCCCCGACAGAATTCCTACGAGCAGTACTTC
TRBJ1-5 | NA | NA | TRBV3-1/TRBV3-2 | CASSSRQWAVQPQHF | TGTGCCAGCAGCTCCCGACAGTGGGCCGTTCAGCCCCAGCATTTT
TRBJ2-2 | NA | NA | TRBV7-7 | CASRSTMDSSNTGELFF | TGTGCCAGCAGATCCACTATGGACAGTTCGAACACCGGGGAGCTGTTTTTT
TRBJ1-3 | NA | NA | TRBV5-4 | CASSFGARDTIYF | TGTGCCAGCAGCTTCGGAGCCCGGGACACCATATATTTT
TRBJ1-6 | NA | NA | TRBV28 | CASRVDRSQTPLHF | TGTGCCAGCAGGGTCGACAGGTCCCAAACACCCCTCCACTTT
TRBJ1-4 | TRBD1 | NA | TRBV5-1 | CASSLETGESEKLFF | TGCGCCAGCAGCTTGGAGACAGGGGAGAGTGAAAAACTGTTTTTT
TRBJ1-2 | TRBD1 | NA | TRBV6-4 | CASSEGQGDGYTF | TGTGCCAGCAGTGAGGGACAGGGAGATGGCTACACCTTC
TRBJ2-3 | NA | NA | TRBV7-9 | CASSPYKKDSATATDTQYF | TGTGCCAGCAGCCCCTATAAAAAAGACAGCGCCACCGCCACAGATACGCAGTATTTT
TRBJ2-3 | NA | NA | TRBV28 | CASSLQSLDTQYF | TGTGCCAGCAGCCTTCAAAGCCTGGATACGCAGTATTTT
TRBJ1-2 | NA | NA | TRBV27 | CASSLSVGGQNYGYTF | TGTGCCAGCAGTTTATCGGTCGGAGGACAGAACTATGGCTACACCTTC
TRBJ1-2 | TRBD1 | NA | TRBV10-3 | CAIRDRGLGYTF | TGTGCCATTCGGGACAGGGGCCTTGGCTACACCTTC
TRBJ2-5 | NA | NA | TRBV5-1 | CASSPLGVNQETQYF | TGCGCCAGCAGCCCCCTCGGGGTAAACCAAGAGACCCAGTACTTC
TRBJ1-1 | NA | few | TRBV5-1 | CASYRWANTEAFF | TGCGCCAGCTATCGTTGGGCTAACACTGAAGCTTTCTTT
TRBJ1-5 | NA | NA | TRBV6-2/TRBV6-3 | CASSLGPRGDNQPQHF | TGTGCCAGCAGCCTAGGCCCCCGGGGGGACAATCAGCCCCAGCATTTT
TRBJ1-6 | TRBD1 | NA | TRBV3-1/TRBV3-2 | CASSSRQGSGSPLHF | TGTGCCAGCAGCTCTCGACAGGGTTCGGGGTCACCCCTCCACTTT
TRBJ2-1 | TRBD2 | once | TRBV28 | CASSSPTSGGARAYNEQFF | TGTGCCAGCAGTTCCCCGACTAGCGGGGGGGCCAGGGCCTACAATGAGCAGTTCTTC
TRBJ2-3 | TRBD2 | NA | TRBV7-9 | CASSLGREGSTDTQYF | TGTGCCAGCAGCTTAGGAAGGGAGGGTAGCACAGATACGCAGTATTTT
TRBJ2-2 | NA | NA | TRBV9 | CASTRGGAKHRGAVF | TGTGCCAGCACCAGAGGGGGGGCCAAACACCGGGGAGCTGTTTTT
TRBJ1-2 | TRBD1 | NA | TRBV7-9 | CASSSGQGYGYTF | TGTGCCAGCAGCTCCGGACAGGGGTATGGCTACACCTTC